This T cell receptor (beta chain) was captured by sequencing in a study of cytomegalovirus exposure and HLA in healthy donors. Looked up from germline, CDR1 is SGHTA and CDR2 is FQGNSA. The trim removed 1 base at V and 4 bases at J, leaving 2 bases unmatched. CDR3 length equals 14 residues. The study sampled nominally healthy donors, though unrecorded immune exposures were likely. In regard to this clone: Its antigen is not identified.

The PCR made use of 60 Vbeta and 13 Jbeta primers. Only in-frame clones appear in the TCRdb table, and some are missing; sequencing was by immunoSEQ multiplex PCR. The data hold about 100,000 clones, with roughly 80% observed a single time. Whole-study findings and limits: In a later analysis, several top co-occurrence clusters appeared linked to parvovirus B19, influenza, CMV and Epstein-Barr virus.

V and J are TRBV7-2 and TRBJ2-3; TRBD1 agrees at 7 bases. The sample consisted of PBMCs. The receptor was derived from a woman aged 60 to 75 in good health and CMV-seronegative. The CDR3 DNA reads as TGTGCCAGCAGCTTAGGACAGGGTGCAGATACGCAGTATTTT. Its translation: CASSLGQGADTQYF.